A single sample gave rise to the 9 T cell receptor beta chains below, sequenced in a study of T cell responses to AZD1222 COVID-19 vaccine. The assay was immunoSEQ multiplex PCR, and TCRdb's table has in-frame clones only and misses some. Of about 150,000 clones listed, roughly nine tenths are singletons. The material sequenced was peripheral blood, taken on day 0 of MenACWY control vaccination. Receptor source: an adult in good health.

The V call is TRBV4-1, the J call TRBJ1-2; tentatively, D is TRBD1 (6 bases). The CDR3 contains 14 residues. Per the germline V gene, CDR1 is MGHRA and CDR2 is YSYEKL. The germline V and J ends were trimmed by 4 bases and 4 bases, with 13 bases remaining between them. CDR3 bases: TGCGCCAGCAGCCCAGGGGAGGTCGGCTATGGCTACACCTTC. Amino acids: CASSPGEVGYGYTF.

A few counts support this clone. The V call is TRBV19, the J call TRBJ1-5; 7 positions agree with TRBD1. CDR1 is LNHDA, CDR2 SQIVND, per germline (reference sequence). With V trimmed by 3 bases and J by 1 base, 3 bases remained unmatched. CDR3 size: 15 residues. CDR3 sequence (DNA): TGTGCCAGTAGTATGATGGACAGGAGCAATCAGCCCCAGCATTTT. Protein: CASSMMDRSNQPQHF.

The chain recombines TRBV30 with TRBJ1-6; TRBD1 is a possible D gene (5 bases). From germline, CDR1 is GTSNPN and CDR2 SVGIG (reference sequence). The length of the CDR3 is 17 residues. Trimming stripped 2 bases from V and 0 bases from J, with 14 bases between. The CDR3 DNA is TGTGCCTGGAGTTCCCCCCAGGGACTCTCCTATAATTCACCCCTCCACTTT. It specifies CAWSSPQGLSYNSPLHF.

Only a few counts were recorded for this clone. The chain joins TRBV29-1 to TRBJ1-1, with unresolved D. This CDR3 has 11 residues. The V and J ends lost 7 bases and 3 bases respectively, with 9 bases between them. CDR1 is SQVTM and CDR2 is ANQGSEA in the germline V gene. CDR3 in amino acids: CSAARDTEAFF. CDR3 nucleotides: TGCAGCGCCGCTAGGGACACTGAAGCTTTCTTT.

The chain carries TRBV11-2 and TRBJ1-2, with D tentatively TRBD1 (6 bases). Trimming left V 5 bases short and J 2 bases short, with 12 bases between. Germline V gene lookup returns CDR1 SGHAT and CDR2 FQNNGV. This CDR3 is built from 14 residues. The CDR3 is CASSQFQGNYGYTF. The DNA of the CDR3 is TGTGCCAGCAGCCAGTTCCAGGGGAACTATGGCTACACCTTC.

CDR3 sequence: CASSLATSDYEQYF. The CDR3 DNA sequence: TGTGCCAGCAGCTTAGCGACGAGTGACTACGAGCAGTACTTC. This chain uses TRBV7-2 with TRBJ2-7; no clear D. Looked up from germline, CDR1 is SGHTA and CDR2 is FQGNSA. The CDR3 loop spans 14 amino acids. Trimming shortened V by 0 bases and J by 3 bases, and 9 bases separated the two germline ends.

The rearrangement links TRBV7-8 to TRBJ1-1; D remains unclear. The CDR3 consists of 14 residues. The ends were cut back, 3 bases at V and 1 base at J, with 9 bases in the middle. CDR1 is SGHVS, CDR2 FQNEAQ, per germline. The CDR3 region has the DNA TGTGCCAGCAGCTTTTCCGGACCGAACACTGAAGCTTTCTTT. Translated: CASSFSGPNTEAFF.

The V gene is TRBV11-3, the J gene TRBJ1-1; D is perhaps TRBD1 (5 bases). Germline V gene data show CDR1 as SGHNT and CDR2 as YENEEA. Trimming shortened V by 5 bases and J by 0 bases, and 28 bases separated the two germline ends. The CDR3 has 20 residues. Here the CDR3 DNA reads TGTGCCAGCAGCCCAGGAGGGGCTATGGGGCGTTCCCTTTTGAACACTGAAGCTTTCTTT. This gives the protein CASSPGGAMGRSLLNTEAFF.

The CDR3 coding sequence is TGTGCCAGCAGGGCCTATAATTCACCCCTCCACTTT. Protein product: CASRAYNSPLHF. The chain recombines TRBV6-5 with TRBJ1-6; D uncertain. The germline gives CDR1 MNHEY, CDR2 SVGAGI. CDR3 length equals 12 residues. Trimming cost V 6 bases and J 2 bases, with 2 bases left between them.